A single sample gave rise to the 10 T cell receptor beta chains below, sequenced in a study of spatial heterogeneity in lung cancer. Indicated time point: blood at routine non-recurrence follow-up after resection. TCRdb analysed the 5' RACE reads with MiXCR anew, one entry per CDR3 protein. The table shows roughly 1,400 distinct CDR3 sequences, with 50% to 65% occurring only once. Sequences were derived from PBMCs, sampled at follow-up. The receptor set was obtained from a female donor with early-stage non-small cell lung cancer.

Concerning this clonotype itself: This beta chain is an off-target read within a library intended for alpha chains, so its frequency means little. V gene TRBV6-6 combines with J gene TRBJ2-7; 9 nucleotides agree with TRBD1. The germline gives CDR1 MNHNY, CDR2 SVGAGI (reference sequence). Trimming at V came to 1 base and at J to 6 bases, leaving 4 bases not matched to a gene. The CDR3 sequence is 14 residues long. The DNA for the CDR3 is TGTGCCAGCAGTTACTTACAGGGGGCCCCCGAGCAGTACTTC. Protein sequence: CASSYLQGAPEQYF.

This clonotype was picked up a small number of times. The library was built for alpha chains, so this beta chain is an off-target read and its size means little. CDR3 DNA sequence: TGTGCCAGCAGCTCACTAGCGTACGAGACCCAGTACTTC. The encoded protein is CASSSLAYETQYF. The rearrangement links TRBV7-6 to TRBJ2-5; 7 bases are a match to TRBD2. The V gene end was trimmed by 4 bases and the J gene end by 5 bases; junction bases not matched to a gene: 4. The length of the CDR3 is 13 residues. Germline V gene sequence: CDR1 SGHVS, CDR2 FNYEAQ. The whole variable domain, remainder taken from reference TRBV7-6 and TRBJ2-5, is GAGVSQSPRYKVTKRGQDVALRCDPISGHVSLYWYRQALGQGPEFLTYFNYEAQQDKSGLPNDRFSAERPEGSISTLTIQRTEQRDSAMYRCASSSLAYETQYFGPGTRLLVL.

This clonotype was detected a few times. This beta chain lies outside the target of a library built for alpha chains; its clone size means little. The chain links TRBV29-1 to TRBJ1-1; 8 nucleotides agree with TRBD1. J lost 6 bases, V lost 3 bases, and 3 bases had no gene match. Germline assignment: CDR1 SQVTM and CDR2 ANQGSEA. This CDR3 spans 12 amino acids. The chain's CDR3 is CSVDGQGAEAFF. CDR3 DNA sequence: TGCAGCGTTGATGGACAGGGCGCTGAAGCTTTCTTT.

Only a few counts were recorded for this clonotype. This beta chain lies outside the target of a library built for alpha chains; its clone size means little. This chain links TRBV3-1 with TRBJ1-3; D is unresolved. V lost 8 bases and J lost 4, with 3 bases in between. The CDR3 is 10 amino acids. From germline, CDR1 is LGHDT and CDR2 YNNKEL (reference sequence). DNA for the CDR3: TGTGCCAGCTCGGGAAACACCATATATTTT. This translates into CASSGNTIYF.

In regard to this clonotype: This beta chain represents an off-target read in a library built for alpha chains; its size is of limited meaning. The rearrangement links TRBV19 to TRBJ2-7; D might be TRBD1 (6 bases). Trimming pared 4 bases from V and 4 bases from J, leaving 11 bases between. The CDR3 has 13 amino acids. Looked up from germline, CDR1 is LNHDA and CDR2 is SQIVND (reference sequence). Here the CDR3 DNA reads TGTGCCAGTAGTAGGACAGACCGTTACGAGCAGTACTTC. It is translated as CASSRTDRYEQYF. Combining the CDR3 with reference TRBV19 and TRBJ2-7 gives the whole variable domain DGGITQSPKYLFRKEGQNVTLSCEQNLNHDAMYWYRQDPGQGLRLIYYSQIVNDFQKGDIAEGYSVSREKKESFPLTVTSAQKNPTAFYLCASSRTDRYEQYFGPGTRLTVT.

This clonotype was seen only a few times. The library was built for alpha chains, so this beta chain is an off-target read and its size means little. The J gene is TRBJ2-2, the V gene TRBV4-1; 11 nucleotides agree with TRBD2. The CDR3 is 22 residues long. The V segment lost 0 bases and the J segment 3 bases; nucleotides outside the gene matches: 18. Germline V lookup: CDR1 MGHRA, CDR2 YSYEKL. The CDR3, as DNA: TGCGCCAGCAGCCAAGATGGGTCGGGAACTAGCGGGAGCGCCAGGGACACCGGGGAGCTGTTTTTT. Amino acids: CASSQDGSGTSGSARDTGELFF.

As to this clonotype: The library was prepared for alpha chains; this beta chain is a stray read, so its frequency means little. This chain connects TRBV2 to TRBJ2-3, with TRBD2 matching 7 bases. CDR1 SNHLY and CDR2 FYNNEI come from the germline V gene. The CDR3 length is 15 residues. V lost 6 bases, J lost 3 bases, and 9 bases stayed unmatched. CDR3 sequence reads: CASSGGQAGTDTQYF. DNA of the CDR3: TGTGCCAGCAGCGGAGGACAAGCGGGGACAGATACGCAGTATTTT.

This clonotype has more than one count but fewer than ten. This beta chain is a stray sequence in a library constructed for alpha chains; its clone size is not meaningful. The chain links TRBV29-1 to TRBJ2-1, with D possibly being TRBD1 or TRBD2 (5 bases each). CDR3 length equals 13 residues. The germline V gene encodes CDR1 SQVTM and CDR2 ANQGSEA. Trimming cost V 7 bases and J 9 bases, with 19 bases left between them. The CDR3 reads CSAHGTGAIEQFF. The CDR3 bases are TGCAGCGCACACGGGACCGGGGCTATTGAGCAGTTCTTC.

In the case of this clonotype: A library made for alpha chains picked up this beta chain off target, so its size means little. The chain recombines TRBV5-6 with TRBJ2-5; D is unresolved. Germline loops: CDR1 SGHDT, CDR2 YYEEEE. Trimming stripped 0 bases from V and 1 base from J, with 10 bases between. This CDR3 has 15 amino acids. CDR3 sequence reads: CASSLASWAQETQYF. CDR3 DNA: TGTGCCAGCAGCTTGGCCTCGTGGGCCCAAGAGACCCAGTACTTC.

Only a few counts were recorded for this clonotype. The library was designed around alpha chains, so this beta chain is a stray read whose abundance carries little weight. This chain connects TRBV2 to TRBJ1-1; D is unresolved. Germline V gene lookup returns CDR1 SNHLY and CDR2 FYNNEI. The CDR3 loop spans 13 amino acids. Trimming pared 5 bases from V and 1 base from J, leaving 8 bases between. CDR3 sequence (DNA): TGTGCCAGCAGTATGGGCGGGAACACTGAAGCTTTCTTT. This encodes CASSMGGNTEAFF.